These 5 T cell receptor beta chains originate from one sample sequenced in a study of shared clonotypes between healthy human individuals. Some clones are missing from TCRdb's copy, which holds only in-frame ones; the method was immunoSEQ multiplex PCR. The sample records fewer than 2.5 million clones, 80% to 95% being singletons. The sequenced sample was naive CD4+ T cells from PBMCs. Specified subset: CD45RA+ positively selected. Source of these receptors: a man aged 18 to 30 in good health. Some clones in this sample may be carry-over from other donors' samples.

This chain links TRBV10-2 with TRBJ2-7; 10 bases agree with TRBD1. The V gene's germline CDR1 is WSHSY and CDR2 SAAADI. This CDR3 spans 13 amino acids. Unmatched junction bases numbered 1, after V lost 5 bases and J lost 3 bases. CDR3 residues: CASSRTGGYEQYF. DNA for the CDR3: TGCGCCAGCAGTAGGACAGGGGGCTACGAGCAGTACTTC.

The genes are TRBV28 and TRBJ1-3; 7 nucleotides match TRBD1. This CDR3 contains 16 residues. V dropped 6 bases and J dropped 4; count of bases not matched to a gene: 12. The V gene's germline CDR1 is MDHEN and CDR2 SYDVKM. The CDR3 DNA follows: TGTGCCAGCAGCCCAGCGGGACAGACGACGGGAAACACCATATATTTT. Translating gives CASSPAGQTTGNTIYF.

The rearrangement links TRBV7-6 to TRBJ2-1, with a tentative D call TRBD2 (6 bases). Germline V gene sequence: CDR1 SGHVS, CDR2 FNYEAQ. This CDR3 region has 16 residues. Trimming removed 2 bases at V and 6 bases at J, with 17 bases between. CDR3 sequence: CASSLTTGTPANEQFF. Written as DNA, the CDR3 is TGTGCCAGCAGCTTAACGACCGGGACTCCGGCCAATGAGCAGTTCTTC.

The gene calls are TRBV14 and TRBJ2-4; the D gene is possibly TRBD2 (5 bases). This CDR3 region has 12 residues. The V gene's germline CDR1 is SGHDN and CDR2 FVKESK. Trimming cost V 0 bases and J 13 bases, with 10 bases left between them. CDR3 in amino acids: CASSQDFGVQYF. The CDR3 DNA is TGTGCCAGCAGCCAAGATTTCGGGGTACAGTACTTC. Variable domain in full (rest from reference TRBV14 and TRBJ2-4): EAGVTQFPSHSVIEKGQTVTLRCDPISGHDNLYWYRRVMGKEIKFLLHFVKESKQDESGMPNNRFLAERTGGTYSTLKVQPAELEDSGVYFCASSQDFGVQYFGAGTRLSVL.

The chain joins TRBV28 to TRBJ2-1; maybe TRBD2 (6 bases). The CDR3 spans 17 residues. The V and J ends lost 3 bases and 1 base respectively, with 16 bases between them. Germline CDR1 MDHEN, CDR2 SYDVKM. This CDR3 reads CASSLSFLGGSYNEQFF. The CDR3 region has the DNA TGTGCCAGCAGTTTGTCTTTTTTGGGGGGATCCTACAATGAGCAGTTCTTC.